The subject of this entry is one T cell receptor (beta chain). In this sample, this clonotype turned up a few times. Its antigen is not yet known. The record has no base qualities; no much larger clone is one base away. The CDR3 runs 17 residues from the cysteine to the phenylalanine. This entry keeps only the CDR3 DNA: 51 bases, framed from base 1. The germline V gene (reference sequence) sets CDR1 to MNHEY and CDR2 to SMNVEV. V was cut back by 9 bases and J by 2 bases, leaving a gap of 26 bases between them. The treatment or condition label for this specimen denotes: approximately 9-day PBMC culture with coronavirus spike peptide pools or control peptides (ViraFEST assay). To expand antigen-specific T cells with peptide pools and then pick out the expanded clonotypes through TCR sequencing, the study relied on the ViraFEST assay. The positive SARS-CoV-2 PCR tests of the convalescent patients were dated from March to December 2020, before the Alpha, Beta and Delta variants emerged in the United States. Each well held 2 million or so PBMCs cultured in IMDM containing roughly 5% human AB serum and around 10 IU/ml IL-2, with roughly 10 ug/ml peptide pools added. On days 3 and 7, half of the culture medium was replaced with fresh IL-2-containing medium. CD4+ T cells were isolated after approximately 10 days of culture through negative selection using the EasySep CD4+ T cell isolation kit. PBMCs were separated from whole blood using Ficoll-Paque Plus gradient centrifugation and then either used fresh or cryopreserved at -140C. Each culture condition was generally run in triplicate wells.

Receptor libraries were prepared by PCR. TCR sequencing of DNA from cultured CD4+ T cells used the Oncomine TCR Beta short-read assay at the Johns Hopkins FTIC core. The QIAamp micro DNA kit was used to extract genomic DNA from the cultured CD4+ T cells. Oncomine TCR Beta libraries made from cultured CD4+ T cells were pooled using unique dual indexes and sequenced on an Illumina iSeq 100. From the authors' description of their analysis: Non-productive sequences were removed, and CDR3s that did not start with C, did not end with F or W, or were shorter than 7 amino acids were discarded. Antigen-specific clonotypes were identified using the MANAFEST web application through comparison of peptide-stimulated wells with reference and other culture wells. Positive clones required FDR below 0.05, an odds ratio above 5, and productive frequency above 0.1% in at least two of three replicate wells. A clonotype was classed as cross-reactive if the clonotype showed significant expansion both in SARS-CoV-2 spike wells and in at least one common cold coronavirus spike condition. CDR3 homology was assessed with Levenshtein distances (stringdist) and unrooted phylogenetic trees (ape) in R version 3.6.1. TCRdb redid the processing of the public reads, applying fastp at Q25 and MiXCR, and retained in-frame beta chains. Every distinct CDR3 protein forms one entry, paired with its most common genes and DNA. Clone size and V and J calls follow TCRdb, not the original study. The sample table holds about 15,000 distinct CDR3 sequences, of which around 40% were seen once. The top ten constitute approximately 22% of the sample.

The data were taken from a study of vaccination and CD4 T cells after COVID-19 (dated by TCRdb to 2022 to 2024). With regard to the full study: Every convalescent patient had a positive nasal swab PCR test for SARS-CoV-2, with mild disease in 8 to 10 patients and severe disease in one. Participants got two doses of the Pfizer-BioNTech BNT162b2 vaccine (n=8) or two doses of the Moderna mRNA-1273 vaccine (n=2). Post-vaccine blood samples were collected a median of approximately eleven weeks after the second vaccine dose, ranging from roughly 12 to 250 days. The spike-specific CD4+ TCR repertoire was compared before and after mRNA vaccination in approximately ten COVID-19 convalescent patients and a handful of infection-naive healthy vaccine recipients. Control cultures received a CEFX viral epitope pool as the positive control, an HIV-1 Nef peptide pool as the negative control, or no peptide. Six males and four females were included in the convalescent cohort, with two Hispanic individuals, seven Caucasians, two Asians and one multiracial person represented. The cultures were stimulated with overlapping spike peptide pools from SARS-CoV-2 and from the common cold coronaviruses HCoV-NL63, HCoV-OC43 and HCoV-229E. Post-COVID blood samples were collected from convalescent patients a median of approximately 100 days after diagnosis, with a range of about 30 to 170 days. The paper's findings and limits, for the study overall: The median number of SARS-CoV-2-reactive clonotypes rose from about 23 after infection to 30 to 45 after vaccination, but the change was not significant. Among the post-vaccine SARS-CoV-2-reactive clones in convalescent patients, a median around 85% showed up only after vaccination, which suggests vaccine-specific priming. Only a relatively small number of convalescent patients were included in the study, and early timepoints following natural infection were not analyzed. Nearly all vaccine-specific clones in convalescent patients (304 of 307) were mono-reactive for SARS-CoV-2 spike rather than cross-reactive with common cold coronaviruses.

The sample taken for sequencing was cultured CD4+ T cells from blood. This sequence uses TRBV27 and TRBJ2-7; TRBD1 might be the D gene, on 6 matching bases. This TCR came from a human donor with COVID-19. The nucleotides read TGTGCCAGTCCATCCCCGAATCGGCAGGGGCAAGCCTACGAGCAGTACTTC. Its translation is CASPSPNRQGQAYEQYF.